The clone carrying this TCR beta chain appeared once. Its antigen is unidentified. Regarding time point: newly diagnosed, previously untreated cHL patient sample. Researchers used magnetic negative selection to pull out pure CD4+ T cells from thawed PBMCs. The authors used newly diagnosed, untreated classical Hodgkin lymphoma PBMCs as comparison. Sequenced by immunoSEQ multiplex PCR; TCRdb stores in-frame clones only, minus some. Found here are 20,000 to 25,000 clones, approximately 89% of them singletons; the top ten hold roughly 0.27%. This entry is derived from a study of PD-1 blockade in classical Hodgkin lymphoma. Study results and caveats: Repertoire differences have undefined causes, possibly disease activity or prior therapy. Newly diagnosed patients had baseline TCR diversity that was reportedly lower than that of healthy donors.

The V gene's germline CDR1 is SGHDN and CDR2 FVKESK. The length of the CDR3 is 15 residues. V was clipped by 4 bases and J by 0 bases, with 12 bases between them. Sequenced sample: CD4+ T cells from blood. The chain has TRBV14 and TRBJ1-1; tentatively, D is TRBD1 (6 bases). This receptor was obtained from a human donor with classical Hodgkin lymphoma. The CDR3 region has the DNA TGTGCCAGCAGCCCTTGGACAGCCATGAACACTGAAGCTTTCTTT. Translation: CASSPWTAMNTEAFF.